This TCR beta chain was observed in a study of blood T cell repertoires in COVID-19 (dated by TCRdb to the early 2020s). About the investigation overall: Collaborator samples came from the United States, Italy and Spain and covered acute and convalescent phases of COVID-19. Subjects who had been exposed to COVID-19, were actively infected with it, or had recovered from it provided the deeply sampled blood TCRbeta repertoires that made up the dataset. Where available, HLA class I and class II types were taken from metadata supplied by the sample provider and were not determined by assay-based typing. The repertoires were released in a freely available public database meant as a resource for research on the immune response to SARS-CoV-2. The samples were drawn from two sources: the first 160 participants of the ongoing ImmuneRACE study, and 1,254 subjects contributed by 6 global collaborators. The material from the prospective study consisted of cDNA or gDNA derived from T cells, B-cell-depleted T cells, or PBMCs. Sample metadata almost always included a de-identified subject ID, COVID-19 status, age in years and sex.

The CDR3 has 14 amino acids, counting the end cysteine and phenylalanine. The CDR3 DNA has 42 bases and is translated from base 1. CDR1 and CDR2 are drawn from the germline V gene: SGDLS, YYNGEE. V is pared back by 4 bases and J by 6 bases, with 13 bases lying between the germline termini. General conclusions and limits of the study: Clinical and demographic metadata were provided uncurated, with the amount varying by source and participant.

In Seattle, one collaborating source enrolled patients while the infection was active and tracked those patients longitudinally over the course of disease. Whole blood was collected in K2EDTA tubes by collaborating institutions according to the institutions' own protocols. For TCRbeta analysis, collaborator samples were shipped as frozen whole blood, as isolated PBMCs, or as DNA extracted from either sample type. TCRbeta CDR3 regions were amplified from genomic DNA using the immunoSEQ Assay, a bias-controlled multiplex PCR. The study's processing was this. The number of nucleated cells in each sample was estimated by amplification of reference gene primers within the assay. To quantify the absolute abundance of each unique TCRbeta CDR3 rearrangement, sequence reads were collapsed and filtered. For each sample, productive Simpson clonality was calculated by taking the square root of Simpson's diversity index across productive rearrangements. The table was pulled from immuneACCESS by TCRdb, which kept in-frame rearrangements only. Such tables lose some clones; where checked, under half of the loss comes from unresolved V genes, and the rest has no known cause. Clonal size and the V and J genes are those of that table, whereas D and trimming came from the DNA. The sample table shows about 170,000 clones, and about 82% are seen once. The top ten clones comprise roughly 8.1% of the sample.

Details on this clone: Its antigen specificity is not known. The record has no base qualities; no much larger clone is one base away.

The sequenced material came from peripheral blood. The sequence links TRBV9 to TRBJ1-4; the D segment cannot be called with confidence. The source of this sequence is a woman older than 75 with COVID-19, enrolled during active disease. The DNA sequence reads TGTGCCAGCAGCCCCAGCGCCAACTATGAAAAACTGTTTTTT. This encodes CASSPSANYEKLFF.